This TCR beta chain was captured in a study of T and B cells in COVID-19 patients (dated by TCRdb to the early 2020s). Broadly, across the study: In this study, adaptive immunity was profiled in COVID-19 patients who either had active infection or had recovered, using TRB and IGH repertoire sequencing of peripheral blood. A recovered cohort comprised more than 15 patients contributing roughly 22 samples, mostly after mild to moderate COVID-19 managed as outpatients. The recovered cohort had a median age of roughly 30 years, compared with approximately 70 years in the active-infection cohort. Critical illness requiring mechanical ventilation or ECMO was present in about 65% of the 20 patients in the active-infection cohort. Comorbidities linked to unfavorable COVID-19 outcome were present in about 90% of the 20 patients in the active-infection cohort. Over 8 million TCR sequences were analysed from a TCR and BCR sequence repository that comprised 35 to 40 patients and some 70 time points. A couple of patients belonged to both the recovered and active cohorts because samples were available from active disease and after recovery. An age-matched reference group of some 40 healthy donors negative for COVID-19 antibodies was used as the comparison for repertoire analyses. As many as 9 follow-up blood samples were taken per patient, and some of the samples covered different disease stages within the same individual. On the study overall, not on this receptor specifically: In active COVID-19, TRB repertoires were highly clonal, while at recovery, diversity and richness increased above the levels seen in healthy donors. Few blood samples were available from mildly ill patients while symptoms were present, and early samples from severe cases were likewise scarce. The reported TCR clusters were stated to require prospective validation before clinical use. The recovered cohort had 2,000 to 3,000 exclusive TCR clusters, including some 31 low-pGen clusters. In patients with COVID-19, the usage of TRBV/TRBJ genes was reported to be strongly skewed. Specific T cell subsets (CD4+/Treg/CD8+) and sorted SARS-CoV-2-responsive or tetramer+ T cells had not yet been sequenced, and these experiments were ongoing. The size of the cohort was considered insufficient for assessing HLA contributions to COVID-19 susceptibility or severity.

Genomic DNA extracted from blood was used in amounts of roughly 250-550 ng for amplification of TRB repertoires. Sequencing was carried out with an Illumina MiSeq. Multiplex PCR with BIOMED2 TRB-A/B primer pools was used to amplify the TRB rearrangements. Illumina-compatible adapters and 7-nucleotide sample barcodes were added to the amplicons in two consecutive PCRs. All library PCRs used Phusion HS II polymerase. Amplicons were gel-purified with the NucleoSpin Gel and PCR Clean-up kit, quantified on Qubit, and pooled at about 4 nM. Before Illumina next-generation sequencing, the quality of the amplicon pool was assessed on an Agilent 2100 Bioanalyzer. The authors processed their data as follows. MiXCR 3.0.8 with the default MiXCR reference library was used to annotate TRB rearrangements. Non-productive reads and sequences with fewer than 2 reads were removed, and every unique CDR3 nucleotide sequence was treated as one clone. Clonality, diversity, richness and V-J gene usage were calculated in R 3.5.1. TCR clustering by CDR3 similarity used GLIPH2, with generation probabilities calculated by OLGA. GLIPH2 clusters were kept only if they contained at least four unique TCR clonotypes found in at least three individuals. TCRdb's own reprocessing of the public reads used fastp at Q25 and MiXCR and kept productive beta chains. A single entry per CDR3 protein holds the most common genes and DNA from its merged rows. TCRdb's processing, not the authors' own work, is the source of the V and J calls. This sample lists roughly 9,500 distinct CDR3 sequences; 25% to 30% were detected once. Under 30% of the sample goes to the ten largest clones.

Taken from the germline V gene (reference sequence), the CDR1 and CDR2 loops are GTSNPN and SVGIG. V is trimmed back by 3 bases and J by 0 bases, and the junction contains 7 bases that no gene match accounts for. The CDR3 goes from the cysteine to the phenylalanine over 17 residues. The kept DNA is CDR3 alone, 51 bases in frame from the first base. By its share of the sample, this clonotype is medium-sized (0.01 to 0.1%). No cognate antigen has been identified for it. There are no base qualities to consult, and no much larger clone falls within one base. The sequenced sample consisted of blood. This TCR derives from a human donor who had recovered from COVID-19. The V and J genes are TRBV30 and TRBJ2-6; TRBD1 fits 8 bases in the junction. The DNA sequence is as follows: TGTGCCTGGAGACGGGACAGGACAAACTCTGGGGCCAACGTCCTGACTTTC. Its protein product is CAWRRDRTNSGANVLTF.